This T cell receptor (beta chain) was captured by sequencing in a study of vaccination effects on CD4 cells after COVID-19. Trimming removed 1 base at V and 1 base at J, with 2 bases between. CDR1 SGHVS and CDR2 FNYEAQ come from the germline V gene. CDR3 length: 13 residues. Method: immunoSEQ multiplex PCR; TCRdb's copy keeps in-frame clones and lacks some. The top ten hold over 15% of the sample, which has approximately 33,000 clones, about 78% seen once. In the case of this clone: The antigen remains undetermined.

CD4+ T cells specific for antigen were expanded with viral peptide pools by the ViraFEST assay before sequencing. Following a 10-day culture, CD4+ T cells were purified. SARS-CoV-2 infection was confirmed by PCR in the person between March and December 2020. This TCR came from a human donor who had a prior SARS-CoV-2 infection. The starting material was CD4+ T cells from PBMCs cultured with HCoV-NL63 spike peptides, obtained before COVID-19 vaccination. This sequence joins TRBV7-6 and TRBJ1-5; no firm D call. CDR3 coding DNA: TGTGCCAGCAGCTTAGAAAGCAATCAGCCCCAGCATTTT. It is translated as CASSLESNQPQHF. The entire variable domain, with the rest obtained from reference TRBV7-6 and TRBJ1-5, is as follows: GAGVSQSPRYKVTKRGQDVALRCDPISGHVSLYWYRQALGQGPEFLTYFNYEAQQDKSGLPNDRFSAERPEGSISTLTIQRTEQRDSAMYRCASSLESNQPQHFGDGTRLSIL.